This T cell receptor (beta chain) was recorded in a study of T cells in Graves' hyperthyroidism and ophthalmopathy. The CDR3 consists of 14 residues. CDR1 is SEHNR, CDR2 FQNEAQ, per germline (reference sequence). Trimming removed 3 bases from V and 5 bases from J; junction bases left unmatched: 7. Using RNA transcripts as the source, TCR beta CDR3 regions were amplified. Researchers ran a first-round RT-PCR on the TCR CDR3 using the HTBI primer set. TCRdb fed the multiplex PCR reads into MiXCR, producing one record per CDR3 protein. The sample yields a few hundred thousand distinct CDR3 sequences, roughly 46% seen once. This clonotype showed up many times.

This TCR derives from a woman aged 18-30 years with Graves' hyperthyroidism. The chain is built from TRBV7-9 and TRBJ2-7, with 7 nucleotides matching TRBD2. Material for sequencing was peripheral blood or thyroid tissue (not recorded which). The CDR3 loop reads CASSLGGGGHEQYF. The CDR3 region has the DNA TGTGCCAGCAGCTTGGGGGGGGGTGGCCACGAGCAGTACTTC. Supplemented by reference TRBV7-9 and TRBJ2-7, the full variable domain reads DTGVSQNPRHKITKRGQNVTFRCDPISEHNRLYWYRQTLGQGPEFLTYFQNEAQLEKSRLLSDRFSAERPKGSFSTLEIQRTEQGDSAMYLCASSLGGGGHEQYFGPGTRLTVT.